The 30 T cell receptor beta chains reported below all come from one sample, sequenced in a study of blood T cells in healthy people across ages. A second PCR of roughly 6 to 12 cycles used a sample-barcoded 5' primer and a J-beta primer mix. In TCRdb, the 5' RACE reads were re-called with MiXCR into one record per CDR3 protein. Seen here are fewer than 900,000 distinct CDR3 sequences, approximately 50% observed once, and the top ten hold 30% to 35%. Sequenced material: blood. These receptors originate from a woman aged 60-75 years in good health.

The rearrangement joins TRBV28 to TRBJ2-1, with a possible D match to TRBD2 (6 bases). The DNA end lines up better with TRBJ2-7; the J call may be wrong. The germline gives CDR1 MDHEN, CDR2 SYDVKM. This CDR3 is built from 13 residues. The CDR3 coding sequence is TGTGCCAGCAGTTTTTCTAGCGTCTATGAGCAGTACTTC. It is translated as CASSFSSVYEQYF.

The chain joins TRBV27 to TRBJ2-3; D remains ambiguous. The CDR3 spans 15 residues. Trimming took 2 bases from V and 2 from J, leaving 11 bases between them. Germline CDR1 MNHEY, CDR2 SMNVEV (reference sequence). The CDR3 reads CASSLGVHSTDTQYF. CDR3 DNA: TGTGCCAGCAGTTTAGGGGTACACTCCACAGATACGCAGTATTTT.

This sequence joins TRBV4-3 and TRBJ1-4; D might be TRBD1 (6 bases). This CDR3 spans 15 amino acids. Germline V gives CDR1 LGHNA, CDR2 YSLEER. Between the trimmed V and J ends, which lost 4 bases and 8 bases, there was a span of 17 bases. CDR3 residues: CASSPRGGALEKLFF. The CDR3 DNA reads TGCGCCAGCAGCCCGAGGGGGGGGGCATTGGAAAAACTGTTTTTT.

The rearrangement joins TRBV6-5 to TRBJ2-7; D is perhaps TRBD1 (6 bases). CDR1 is MNHEY and CDR2 is SVGAGI in the germline V gene. The CDR3 length is 15 residues. Trimming left V 0 bases short and J 3 bases short, with 12 bases between. The DNA of the CDR3 is TGTGCCAGCAGTTACTCTACAGGGCATAGCTACGAGCAGTACTTC. Translating gives CASSYSTGHSYEQYF.

The chain has TRBV7-2 and TRBJ2-7; no reliable D call. V lost 1 base and J 2 bases, leaving 15 bases between the germline ends. This CDR3 has 16 amino acids. CDR1 SGHTA and CDR2 FQGNSA come from the germline V gene. The CDR3 is CASSLDVVAEPYEQYF. Here the CDR3 DNA reads TGTGCCAGCAGCTTAGATGTGGTAGCAGAACCCTACGAGCAGTACTTC.

The rearrangement joins TRBV7-6 to TRBJ2-7, with a tentative D call TRBD2 (5 bases). CDR1 SGHVS and CDR2 FNYEAQ come from the germline V gene. CDR3 size: 14 residues. Trimming shortened V by 5 bases and J by 7 bases, and 18 bases separated the two germline ends. This CDR3 reads CASSRVDSEREQYF. CDR3 sequence (DNA): TGTGCCAGCAGCCGAGTGGACTCGGAGAGAGAGCAGTACTTC.

This chain's CDR3 is CASRRSGTPPKESQYF. CDR3 coding DNA: TGCGCCAGCAGACGCAGCGGGACGCCCCCTAAAGAGTCCCAGTACTTC. The gene calls are TRBV5-1 and TRBJ2-7; 7 bases are shared with TRBD2. V shed 5 bases and J 10 bases; nucleotides not matched to a gene: 21. In germline, CDR1 is SGHRS, CDR2 YFSETQ. CDR3 length: 16 residues.

This sequence joins TRBV5-1 and TRBJ2-7; 10 bases fit TRBD2. The DNA end is a closer match to TRBJ2-5, so the J assignment may be wrong. The CDR3 sequence is 14 residues long. The germline gives CDR1 SGHRS, CDR2 YFSETQ. The CDR3 loop reads CASSLKAGGETQYF. CDR3 in DNA: TGCGCCAGCAGCTTGAAAGCGGGAGGGGAGACCCAGTACTTC.

This clonotype was seen only a few times. The chain links TRBV20-1 to TRBJ2-7; 10 bases fit TRBD2. CDR3 length: 16 residues. V gave up 0 bases and J gave up 3 bases; unmatched junction bases: 8. Germline V CDR1 and CDR2: DFQATT, SNEGSKA (reference sequence). The CDR3 loop reads CSARDALAGVIYEQYF. The CDR3 DNA reads as TGCAGTGCTAGAGACGCCCTAGCGGGAGTGATCTACGAGCAGTACTTC.

The CDR3 DNA reads TGTGCCAGCAGCGCCAGGGGCACGGGAAACATTCAGTACTTC. As protein: CASSARGTGNIQYF. J is TRBJ2-4 and V is TRBV7-9; maybe TRBD1 (6 bases). This CDR3 has 14 amino acids. Trimming shortened V by 5 bases and J by 6 bases, and 14 bases separated the two germline ends. The germline V gene has CDR1 SEHNR and CDR2 FQNEAQ (reference sequence).

This chain uses TRBV6-2 or TRBV6-3 with TRBJ2-1; D is unresolved. The CDR3 has 13 amino acids. The V end was cut by 7 bases, the J end by 0 bases, with 7 bases between. Germline CDR1 reads MNHEY; CDR2 reads SVGEGT. The CDR3 region has the DNA TGTGCCAGCAAGGTGAGCTCCTACAATGAGCAGTTCTTC. This codes for CASKVSSYNEQFF.

V usage is TRBV9 and J usage is TRBJ2-7; perhaps TRBD1 as D (6 bases). The V and J ends lost 4 bases and 7 bases respectively, with 18 bases between them. The CDR3 sequence is 14 residues long. Germline CDR1 and CDR2: SGDLS and YYNGEE. The CDR3 DNA reads TGTGCCAGCAGCCCCCGAAGGGGGTACAATGAGCAGTACTTC. Protein product: CASSPRRGYNEQYF.

The CDR3 DNA sequence: TGTGCCAGCAGCCCCGGGACGGCGGAAGAGACCCAGTACTTC. This codes for CASSPGTAEETQYF. The chain employs TRBV11-3 and TRBJ2-5; D may be TRBD1 or TRBD2 (5 bases each). The CDR3 is 14 residues long. The germline gives CDR1 SGHNT, CDR2 YENEEA. The ends were cut back, 5 bases at V and 3 bases at J, with 13 bases in the middle.

This clonotype was seen just once. The chain recombines TRBV24-1 with TRBJ2-1, with D uncertain. The CDR3 loop spans 14 amino acids. Germline lookup yields CDR1 KGHDR and CDR2 SFDVKD. V shed 7 bases and J shed 3 bases, with 12 bases lying between them. The CDR3 coding sequence is TGTGCCACCAGCCCCGCCCTAGGCTACAATGAGCAGTTCTTC. It translates to CATSPALGYNEQFF.

The chain recombines TRBV28 with TRBJ1-1; possible D gene TRBD1, 5 bases. V lost 6 bases to trimming and J lost 5 bases, with 13 bases between them. Germline V gene data show CDR1 as MDHEN and CDR2 as SYDVKM. This CDR3 region has 13 residues. CDR3 sequence (DNA): TGTGCCAGCAGGGGCAGGGTAGGGACTGAAGCTTTCTTT. Translated, it gives CASRGRVGTEAFF.

This clonotype turned up a few times. The chain joins TRBV7-2 to TRBJ1-1, with unresolved D. Germline V lookup: CDR1 SGHTA, CDR2 FQGNSA. V was trimmed by 7 bases and J by 1 base, leaving 10 bases between them. The CDR3 consists of 13 residues. The CDR3 DNA reads TGTGCCAGCACCTACAGTAAGAACACTGAAGCTTTCTTT. As protein: CASTYSKNTEAFF.

The V gene is TRBV5-1, the J gene TRBJ2-2; D call uncertain. The V end lost 0 bases, the J end lost 2 bases, and 11 bases lay between the germline ends. The CDR3 is 16 residues long. The germline V gene encodes CDR1 SGHRS and CDR2 YFSETQ. Written as DNA, the CDR3 is TGCGCCAGCAGCTTGGCTAAGGACGCTAACACCGGGGAGCTGTTTTTT. Translated, it gives CASSLAKDANTGELFF.

This chain joins TRBV3-1 and TRBJ2-3; 10 nucleotides match TRBD2. V lost 2 bases to trimming and J lost 0 bases; unmatched junction nucleotides: 2. The CDR3 runs 16 residues. Germline V gene sequence: CDR1 LGHDT, CDR2 YNNKEL (reference sequence). CDR3 sequence reads: CASSQSAGGSTDTQYF. CDR3 DNA: TGTGCCAGCAGCCAATCAGCGGGAGGGAGCACAGATACGCAGTATTTT.

This clonotype has more than one count but fewer than ten. The rearrangement uses TRBV29-1 and TRBJ2-1; D possibly corresponds to TRBD2 (6 bases). This CDR3 is 14 amino acids long. Trimming shortened V by 8 bases and J by 0 bases, and 14 bases separated the two germline ends. Germline V CDR1 and CDR2: SQVTM, ANQGSEA. The CDR3 DNA follows: TGCAGCATATCGGGACTTAACTCCTACAATGAGCAGTTCTTC. Protein product: CSISGLNSYNEQFF.

The rearrangement uses TRBV6-6 and TRBJ2-3, with 11 bases fitting TRBD2. Germline CDR1 reads MNHNY; CDR2 reads SVGAGI (reference sequence). This CDR3 is built from 14 residues. Losses at the gene ends were 7 bases for V and 11 bases for J; bases not matched to a gene: 11. The CDR3 spells CASTTSGSSGGQYF. The CDR3 DNA sequence: TGTGCCAGCACAACTAGCGGGAGCTCGGGCGGGCAGTATTTT.

The CDR3 reads CASSYGAGKGRTSYEQYF. For the CDR3, the DNA is TGTGCCAGCAGTTACGGAGCGGGGAAGGGCAGGACCTCCTACGAGCAGTACTTC. The rearrangement links TRBV6-5 to TRBJ2-7, with 7 bases fitting TRBD2. The germline gives CDR1 MNHEY, CDR2 SVGAGI. Trimming took 2 bases from V and 0 from J; bases not matched to a gene: 13. This CDR3 region has 18 residues.

This rearrangement joins TRBV5-6 to TRBJ1-6, with a possible D match to TRBD1 (6 bases). Germline CDR1 SGHDT, CDR2 YYEEEE. The V end was cut by 0 bases, the J end by 10 bases, with 17 bases between. The CDR3 has 16 residues. In nucleotides, the CDR3 is TGTGCCAGCAGCTTGGGGGTGGCAGGGGTTCAATCACCCCTCCACTTT. Its protein product is CASSLGVAGVQSPLHF.

The rearrangement joins TRBV7-3 to TRBJ2-1; no clear D. V lost 1 base and J 6 bases, leaving 13 bases between the germline ends. The CDR3 loop spans 15 amino acids. Germline CDR1 SGHTA, CDR2 FQGTGA. CDR3 DNA sequence: TGTGCCAGCAGCTTAAATCTGGACCAGGCCAATGAGCAGTTCTTC. It codes for CASSLNLDQANEQFF.

This sequence joins TRBV7-6 and TRBJ2-1; 10 nucleotides align to TRBD1. The CDR3 covers 16 residues. With V trimmed by 6 bases and J by 5 bases, 10 bases remained unmatched. Germline CDR1 reads SGHVS; CDR2 reads FNYEAQ. CDR3 sequence: CASSREGTGVNNEQFF. The CDR3 bases are TGTGCCAGCAGTAGGGAGGGGACAGGGGTAAACAATGAGCAGTTCTTC. The whole variable domain, remainder taken from reference TRBV7-6 and TRBJ2-1, is GAGVSQSPRYKVTKRGQDVALRCDPISGHVSLYWYRQALGQGPEFLTYFNYEAQQDKSGLPNDRFSAERPEGSISTLTIQRTEQRDSAMYRCASSREGTGVNNEQFFGPGTRLTVL.

The chain couples TRBV27 to TRBJ2-1; the match to TRBD1 covers 9 bases. This CDR3 comprises 16 residues. The V gene end was trimmed by 3 bases and the J gene end by 3 bases; junction bases not matched to a gene: 6. The germline V gene encodes CDR1 MNHEY and CDR2 SMNVEV (reference sequence). Here the CDR3 reads CASSFGGTGFYNEQFF. CDR3 DNA sequence: TGTGCCAGCAGTTTCGGCGGGACAGGGTTCTACAATGAGCAGTTCTTC.

CDR3 region: CASSLQLGFQETQYF. The DNA of the CDR3 is TGTGCCAGCAGCCTGCAGCTGGGCTTCCAAGAGACCCAGTACTTC. This sequence joins TRBV7-2 and TRBJ2-4, with no clear D. The end of the DNA is better explained by TRBJ2-5, so the J call may be wrong. The length of the CDR3 is 15 residues. Germline V gene data show CDR1 as SGHTA and CDR2 as FQGNSA.

This sequence joins TRBV18 and TRBJ1-1; perhaps TRBD1 as D (5 bases). This CDR3 is built from 15 residues. Trimming removed 6 bases at V and 4 bases at J, with 18 bases between. From germline, CDR1 is KGHSH and CDR2 LQKENI. The CDR3 coding sequence is TGTGCCAGCTCCCGAGTTGGGGGACTGGGCACTGAAGCTTTCTTT. Translated: CASSRVGGLGTEAFF.

This clonotype was seen a few times. This chain links TRBV20-1 with TRBJ1-6; the D is unclear. Germline values: CDR1 DFQATT, CDR2 SNEGSKA (reference sequence). CDR3 length: 12 amino acids. The V end lost 6 bases, the J end lost 8 bases, and 11 bases lay between the germline ends. The chain's CDR3 is CSATTGDSPLHF. The CDR3 region has the DNA TGCAGTGCCACCACCGGGGATTCACCCCTCCACTTT.

A few counts support this clonotype. CDR3: CASSEWTYDNYGYTF. In nucleotides, the CDR3 is TGCGCCAGCAGCGAGTGGACATATGACAACTATGGCTACACCTTC. This chain uses TRBV4-3 with TRBJ1-2, with TRBD1 as a possible D gene (5 bases). Trimming stripped 5 bases from V and 2 bases from J, with 15 bases between. The CDR3 totals 15 residues. Germline V gene lookup returns CDR1 LGHNA and CDR2 YSLEER.

The rearrangement uses TRBV20-1 and TRBJ1-1; 8 bases are a match to TRBD1. In germline, CDR1 is DFQATT, CDR2 SNEGSKA (reference sequence). CDR3 length: 15 amino acids. Unmatched junction bases numbered 7, after V lost 2 bases and J lost 2 bases. CDR3 loop: CSARSYRGGNTEAFF. The CDR3 bases are TGCAGTGCTAGATCATACAGGGGGGGCAACACTGAAGCTTTCTTT.